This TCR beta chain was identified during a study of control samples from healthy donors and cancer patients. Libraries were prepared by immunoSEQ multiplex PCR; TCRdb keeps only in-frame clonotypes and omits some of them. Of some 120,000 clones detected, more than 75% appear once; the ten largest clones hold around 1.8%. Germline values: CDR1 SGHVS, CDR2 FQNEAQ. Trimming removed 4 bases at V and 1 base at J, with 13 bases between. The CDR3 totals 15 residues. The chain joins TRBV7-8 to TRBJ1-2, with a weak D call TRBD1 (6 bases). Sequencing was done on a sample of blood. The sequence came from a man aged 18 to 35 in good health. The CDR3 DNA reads TGTGCCAGCAGCTGGGAGGGGGGAATTAACTATGGCTACACCTTC. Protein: CASSWEGGINYGYTF.